Included here is one TCR beta chain sequence, with context. The record originates from a study of shared clonotypes between healthy human individuals. Germline CDR1 reads SGHTA; CDR2 reads FQGNSA. Trimming pared 2 bases from V and 2 bases from J, leaving 10 bases between. The CDR3 length is 14 residues. Assay: immunoSEQ multiplex PCR; the TCRdb copy retains only in-frame clones and omits some. The data show under 1,100,000 clones, about three quarters seen once. This receptor was identified in a man in his late teens or twenties in good health. V gene TRBV7-2 combines with J gene TRBJ2-7; D perhaps matches TRBD1 (5 bases). Material: memory CD4+ T cells sorted from blood. Documented subset: CD45RA-negative fraction. In DNA, the CDR3 is TGTGCCAGCAGCTTAATTCCAGGGCCCTACGAGCAGTACTTC. It specifies CASSLIPGPYEQYF.